The subject of this entry is one T cell receptor (beta chain). These data are taken from a study of technical replicates of blood from a few donors. Generated by immunoSEQ multiplex PCR, the TCRdb table keeps only in-frame clones and is missing some. The table has 75,000 to 100,000 clones, about 95% seen once. CDR3 length: 13 amino acids. With 5 bases removed from V and 8 bases from J, the gap between germline ends came to 15 bases. Germline V CDR1 and CDR2: SGHVS, FQNEAQ. Specimen: T cells isolated from PBMCs. J is TRBJ1-2 and V is TRBV7-8, with D perhaps TRBD1 (5 bases). The origin of this receptor is a human donor in good health. The CDR3 reads CASSPGLNPGYTF. The CDR3 region has the DNA TGTGCCAGCAGCCCGGGACTAAACCCCGGCTACACCTTC.